This entry lists 21 T cell receptor beta chains sequenced from one sample in a study of cytomegalovirus exposure and HLA in healthy donors (dated by TCRdb to the late 2010s). The library came from the immunoSEQ multiplex PCR assay. The multiplex PCR relied on a mix of 60 forward primers for TCR Vbeta segments and 13 reverse primers for TCR Jbeta segments. Entries here come from immuneACCESS through TCRdb and include only in-frame sequences with V and J called. Some clones fail to appear in such tables; in the studies checked, an unresolved V gene covers under half of the shortfall, and the cause of the remainder is unknown. In this sample the table shows fewer than 200,000 clones, approximately 71% of which occur a single time. The top ten hold around 1.5% of the sample. The sample consisted of PBMCs. These receptors all stem from a girl between 5 and 17 years old in good health and CMV-seronegative.

This chain links TRBV19 with TRBJ1-5; 9 nucleotides match TRBD1. V shed 5 bases and J 5 bases; nucleotides not matched to a gene: 16. Germline V gives CDR1 LNHDA, CDR2 SQIVND (reference sequence). The CDR3 spans 18 residues. The CDR3 bases are TGTGCCAGTAGTTTGGGAGGGGTCGGGACAGGGCGATATCAGCCCCAGCATTTT. Its protein is CASSLGGVGTGRYQPQHF. Together with reference TRBV19 and TRBJ1-5, the CDR3 gives the full variable domain: DGGITQSPKYLFRKEGQNVTLSCEQNLNHDAMYWYRQDPGQGLRLIYYSQIVNDFQKGDIAEGYSVSREKKESFPLTVTSAQKNPTAFYLCASSLGGVGTGRYQPQHFGDGTRLSIL.

V usage is TRBV13 and J usage is TRBJ2-1; D ambiguous. V lost 5 bases and J lost 1, with 21 bases in between. There are 18 residues in the CDR3. Germline V CDR1 and CDR2: PRHDT, FYEKMQ (reference sequence). CDR3 coding DNA: TGTGCCAGCAGCCCCTTTACAGTTATCCCCTTTTCCTACAATGAGCAGTTCTTC. It specifies CASSPFTVIPFSYNEQFF.

This clone was recorded a few times. The chain uses TRBV7-3 and TRBJ2-1; D possibly corresponds to TRBD2 (5 bases). The CDR3 runs 11 residues. Germline CDR1 reads SGHTA; CDR2 reads FQGTGA. The ends were cut back, 4 bases at V and 10 bases at J, with 8 bases in the middle. CDR3 bases: TGTGCCAGCAGCTCCGGGGTAGAGCAGTTCTTC. Protein sequence: CASSSGVEQFF.

The CDR3 DNA is TGTGCCAGTATACAGGGGGCTGAAGCTTTCTTT. Protein: CASIQGAEAFF. This chain links TRBV19 with TRBJ1-1; 8 bases fit TRBD1. From germline, CDR1 is LNHDA and CDR2 SQIVND (reference sequence). The CDR3 contains 11 residues. The junction had 1 base not matched to a gene; V was cut back by 7 bases and J by 6 bases.

V usage is TRBV2 and J usage is TRBJ2-2; the match to TRBD2 covers 8 bases. Germline V lookup: CDR1 SNHLY, CDR2 FYNNEI. Losses at the gene ends were 1 base for V and 3 bases for J; bases not matched to a gene: 7. The CDR3 has 17 amino acids. The CDR3 protein is CASSEDDGGADTGELFF. The CDR3 nucleotides are TGTGCCAGCAGTGAAGACGACGGGGGGGCGGACACCGGGGAGCTGTTTTTT. The whole variable domain, filled in from reference TRBV2 and TRBJ2-2, reads EPEVTQTPSHQVTQMGQEVILRCVPISNHLYFYWYRQILGQKVEFLVSFYNNEISEKSEIFDDQFSVERPDGSNFTLKIRSTKLEDSAMYFCASSEDDGGADTGELFFGEGSRLTVL.

The gene calls are TRBV11-3 and TRBJ2-3; the D gene is possibly TRBD2 (5 bases). The CDR3 contains 13 residues. V gave up 5 bases and J gave up 10 bases, with 16 bases separating them. Germline values: CDR1 SGHNT, CDR2 YENEEA. The CDR3 DNA sequence: TGTGCCAGCAGCCCCGGCGCAGAGGGTTCGCAGTATTTT. Encoded protein: CASSPGAEGSQYF.

The V call is TRBV15, the J call TRBJ2-5; 9 positions match TRBD2. The V and J ends lost 1 base and 2 bases, in that order; junction bases with no gene match: 2. CDR1 LNHNV and CDR2 YYDKDF come from the germline V gene (reference sequence). The CDR3 sequence is 15 residues long. The CDR3 is CATSRALAGQETQYF. In DNA, the CDR3 is TGTGCCACCAGCAGAGCCCTAGCGGGGCAAGAGACCCAGTACTTC.

J is TRBJ1-2 and V is TRBV6-1; TRBD1 matches 9 bases. This CDR3 is built from 17 residues. CDR1 MNHNS and CDR2 SASEGT come from the germline V gene. With V trimmed by 4 bases and J by 2 bases, 11 bases remained unmatched. DNA for the CDR3: TGTGCCAGCAGTGGCTGGGACAGGGAAGGGTCGAACTATGGCTACACCTTC. Its protein is CASSGWDREGSNYGYTF.

The J gene is TRBJ2-7, the V gene TRBV7-9; possible D gene TRBD1, 6 bases. Germline assignment: CDR1 SEHNR and CDR2 FQNEAQ (reference sequence). CDR3 length: 15 residues. V lost 4 bases and J 3 bases, leaving 16 bases between the germline ends. The CDR3 region has the DNA TGTGCCAGCAGCTCAGGCAGGACAGCTCTCTACGAGCAGTACTTC. Translated, it gives CASSSGRTALYEQYF.

The chain employs TRBV15 and TRBJ2-5, with D perhaps matching TRBD1 (6 bases). Germline V gene sequence: CDR1 LNHNV, CDR2 YYDKDF (reference sequence). The CDR3 extends over 16 amino acids. V gave up 3 bases and J gave up 4 bases, with 18 bases separating them. This CDR3 is CATSSATSRGSETQYF. CDR3 bases: TGTGCCACCAGCAGCGCGACCTCAAGGGGGTCAGAGACCCAGTACTTC. The full variable domain, its missing parts supplied by reference TRBV15 and TRBJ2-5, is DAMVIQNPRYQVTQFGKPVTLSCSQTLNHNVMYWYQQKSSQAPKLLFHYYDKDFNNEADTPDNFQSRRPNTSFCFLDIRSPGLGDTAMYLCATSSATSRGSETQYFGPGTRLLVL.

The chain carries TRBV27 and TRBJ1-1; D is possibly TRBD1 (5 bases). CDR1 is MNHEY and CDR2 is SMNVEV in the germline V gene (reference sequence). This CDR3 has 15 amino acids. The V gene lost 10 bases and the J gene lost 6 bases, with 24 bases spanning the gap. The CDR3 coding sequence is TGTGCCACCACTGGGTGGGGGGAAGGGTTTCCTGAAGCTTTCTTT. It translates to CATTGWGEGFPEAFF.

J is TRBJ1-6 and V is TRBV30; TRBD1 matches 10 bases. V shed 7 bases and J 9 bases; nucleotides not matched to a gene: 9. This CDR3 has 14 residues. From germline, CDR1 is GTSNPN and CDR2 SVGIG (reference sequence). The CDR3 here is CASDRDRGSSPLHF. The CDR3 nucleotides are TGTGCCTCTGACAGGGACAGGGGCAGTTCACCCCTCCACTTT. The variable domain in full, completed from reference TRBV30 and TRBJ1-6, reads SQTIHQWPATLVQPVGSPLSLECTVEGTSNPNLYWYRQAAGRGLQLLFYSVGIGQISSEVPQNLSASRPQDRQFILSSKKLLLSDSGFYLCASDRDRGSSPLHFGNGTRLTVT.

In this sample, this clone turned up a few times. This rearrangement joins TRBV5-1 to TRBJ1-2; TRBD1 agrees at 7 bases. The CDR3 sequence is 14 residues long. V was pared by 4 bases and J by 4 bases, with 7 bases of the junction left unmatched. Germline CDR1 SGHRS, CDR2 YFSETQ. CDR3 DNA sequence: TGCGCCAGCAGCCCGAGACAGGGTGGCTATGGCTACACCTTC. Translating it yields CASSPRQGGYGYTF.

The sample holds a few counts of this clone. The V and J genes are TRBV7-9 and TRBJ2-2; maybe TRBD1 (6 bases). Looked up from germline, CDR1 is SEHNR and CDR2 is FQNEAQ (reference sequence). V gave up 6 bases and J gave up 1 base, with 18 bases separating them. This CDR3 spans 17 amino acids. The CDR3 here is CASRPLYRDKNTGELFF. As DNA, the CDR3 is TGTGCCAGCAGACCTTTATACCGGGACAAGAACACCGGGGAGCTGTTTTTT.

The chain couples TRBV5-1 to TRBJ1-5; D perhaps matches TRBD1 (5 bases). V was pared by 4 bases and J by 4 bases, with 9 bases between. This CDR3 is 13 amino acids long. CDR1 is SGHRS and CDR2 is YFSETQ in the germline V gene. In DNA form, the CDR3 reads TGCGCCAGCAGCCAAGACAGAAATCAGCCCCAGCATTTT. It is translated as CASSQDRNQPQHF.

The genes are TRBV5-6 and TRBJ2-7, with TRBD1 matching 8 bases. CDR1 and CDR2 (germline): SGHDT, YYEEEE. The junction had 7 bases not matched to a gene; V was cut back by 3 bases and J by 5 bases. The CDR3 has 14 residues. The CDR3 region has the DNA TGTGCCAGCAGCTCTCAGACAGGGGCGGACGAGCAGTACTTC. This codes for CASSSQTGADEQYF. The variable domain in full, completed from reference TRBV5-6 and TRBJ2-7, reads DAGVTQSPTHLIKTRGQQVTLRCSPKSGHDTVSWYQQALGQGPQFIFQYYEEEERQRGNFPDRFSGHQFPNYSSELNVNALLLGDSALYLCASSSQTGADEQYFGPGTRLTVT.

J is TRBJ1-1 and V is TRBV5-1; D remains unclear. CDR3 length: 16 residues. The germline V gene encodes CDR1 SGHRS and CDR2 YFSETQ. V dropped 0 bases and J dropped 0 bases, with 12 bases sitting between them. In DNA, the CDR3 is TGCGCCAGCAGCTTGGAAGGCACGGGGATGAACACTGAAGCTTTCTTT. Translating it yields CASSLEGTGMNTEAFF.

The chain combines TRBV6-5 with TRBJ1-5; TRBD1 agrees at 9 bases. V trimming: 6 bases; J trimming: 6 bases; junction bases outside the gene matches: 9. Germline-derived CDR1 and CDR2 are MNHEY and SVGAGI. The CDR3 totals 15 residues. CDR3 nucleotides: TGTGCCAGCAGGACCGGGACAGGGTTGGGTCAGCCCCAGCATTTT. Translating gives CASRTGTGLGQPQHF.

J is TRBJ1-2 and V is TRBV27; 7 bases fit TRBD1. This CDR3 comprises 12 residues. Germline loops: CDR1 MNHEY, CDR2 SMNVEV (reference sequence). With V trimmed by 6 bases and J by 10 bases, 8 bases remained unmatched. CDR3 coding DNA: TGTGCCAGCAGCACCCTACAGGGGATCTACACCTTC. This gives the protein CASSTLQGIYTF.

This clone has a single count. The V and J genes are TRBV28 and TRBJ2-5; 13 bases align to TRBD2. CDR3 length: 17 residues. From germline, CDR1 is MDHEN and CDR2 SYDVKM. V lost 6 bases to trimming and J lost 4 bases; unmatched junction nucleotides: 11. Here the CDR3 reads CASRGLAGSQGRETQYF. In DNA form, the CDR3 reads TGTGCCAGCAGGGGACTAGCGGGGAGCCAGGGACGAGAGACCCAGTACTTC.

This sequence joins TRBV6-1 and TRBJ2-1; maybe TRBD2 (6 bases). This CDR3 comprises 14 residues. V lost 5 bases and J 8 bases, leaving 16 bases between the germline ends. CDR1 MNHNS and CDR2 SASEGT come from the germline V gene. This chain's CDR3 is CASSRRGKLHEQFF. The CDR3 nucleotides are TGTGCCAGCAGTAGACGGGGGAAGTTACATGAGCAGTTCTTC.